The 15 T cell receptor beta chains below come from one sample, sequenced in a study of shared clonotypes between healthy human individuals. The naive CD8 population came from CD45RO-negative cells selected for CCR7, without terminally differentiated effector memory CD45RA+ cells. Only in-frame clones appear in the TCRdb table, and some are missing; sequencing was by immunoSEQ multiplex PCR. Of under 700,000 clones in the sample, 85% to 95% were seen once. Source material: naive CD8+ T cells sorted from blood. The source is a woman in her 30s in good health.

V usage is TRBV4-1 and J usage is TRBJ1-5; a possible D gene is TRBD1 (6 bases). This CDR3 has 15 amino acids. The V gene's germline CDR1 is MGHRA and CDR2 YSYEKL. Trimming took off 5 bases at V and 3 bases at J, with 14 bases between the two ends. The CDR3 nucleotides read TGCGCCAGCAGCTTACGGGACAAAAACAATCAGCCCCAGCATTTT. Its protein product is CASSLRDKNNQPQHF.

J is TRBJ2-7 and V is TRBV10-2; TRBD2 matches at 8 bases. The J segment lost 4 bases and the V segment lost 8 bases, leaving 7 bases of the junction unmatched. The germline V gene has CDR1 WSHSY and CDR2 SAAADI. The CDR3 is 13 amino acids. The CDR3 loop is CASGGSGVYEQYF. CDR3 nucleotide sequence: TGCGCCAGCGGGGGTAGCGGGGTATACGAGCAGTACTTC.

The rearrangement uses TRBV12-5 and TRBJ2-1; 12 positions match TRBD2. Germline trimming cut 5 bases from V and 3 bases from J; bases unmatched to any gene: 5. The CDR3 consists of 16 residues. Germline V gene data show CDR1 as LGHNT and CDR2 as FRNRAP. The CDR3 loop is CASGPPGLAGYNEQFF. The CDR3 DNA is TGTGCTAGTGGTCCCCCGGGACTAGCGGGCTACAATGAGCAGTTCTTC.

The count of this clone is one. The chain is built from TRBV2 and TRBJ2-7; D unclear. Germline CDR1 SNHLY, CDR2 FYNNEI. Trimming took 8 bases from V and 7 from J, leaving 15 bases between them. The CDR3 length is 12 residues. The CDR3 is CASLKGWDEQYF. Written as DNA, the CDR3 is TGTGCCAGCTTGAAGGGCTGGGATGAGCAGTACTTC.

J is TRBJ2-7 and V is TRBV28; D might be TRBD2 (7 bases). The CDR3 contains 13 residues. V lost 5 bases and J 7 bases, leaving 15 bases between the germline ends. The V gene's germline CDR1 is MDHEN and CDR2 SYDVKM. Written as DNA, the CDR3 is TGTGCCAGCAGTCTCGGGGGGCTGGGGGAGCAGTACTTC. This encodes CASSLGGLGEQYF.

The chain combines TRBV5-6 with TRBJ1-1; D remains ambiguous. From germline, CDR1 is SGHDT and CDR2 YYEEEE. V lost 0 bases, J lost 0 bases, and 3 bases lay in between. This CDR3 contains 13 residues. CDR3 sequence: CASSLDMNTEAFF. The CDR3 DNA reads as TGTGCCAGCAGCTTGGATATGAACACTGAAGCTTTCTTT.

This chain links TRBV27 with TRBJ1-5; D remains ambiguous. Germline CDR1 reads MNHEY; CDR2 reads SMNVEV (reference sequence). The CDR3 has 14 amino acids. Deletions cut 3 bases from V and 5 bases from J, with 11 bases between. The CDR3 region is CASSFLGNDQPQHF. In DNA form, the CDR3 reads TGTGCCAGCAGTTTCCTAGGGAATGATCAGCCCCAGCATTTT.

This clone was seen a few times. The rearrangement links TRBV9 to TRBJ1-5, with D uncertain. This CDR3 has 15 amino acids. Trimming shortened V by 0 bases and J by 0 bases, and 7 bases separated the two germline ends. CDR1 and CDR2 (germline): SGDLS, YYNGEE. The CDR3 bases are TGTGCCAGCAGCGTAGGCGACAATAGCAATCAGCCCCAGCATTTT. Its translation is CASSVGDNSNQPQHF.

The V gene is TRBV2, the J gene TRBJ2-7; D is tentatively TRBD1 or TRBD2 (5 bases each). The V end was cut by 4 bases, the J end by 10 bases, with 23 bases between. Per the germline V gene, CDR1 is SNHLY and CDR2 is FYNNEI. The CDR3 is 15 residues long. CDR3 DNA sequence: TGTGCCAGCAGTGTAGAACGGGAAGGGGAACATCATCAGTACTTC. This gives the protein CASSVEREGEHHQYF.

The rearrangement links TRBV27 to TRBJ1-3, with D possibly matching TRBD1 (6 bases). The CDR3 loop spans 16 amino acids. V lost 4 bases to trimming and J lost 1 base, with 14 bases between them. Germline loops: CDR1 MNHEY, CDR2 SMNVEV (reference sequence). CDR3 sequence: CASSSKQGYSGNTIYF. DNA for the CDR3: TGTGCCAGCAGTTCCAAACAGGGCTATTCTGGAAACACCATATATTTT.

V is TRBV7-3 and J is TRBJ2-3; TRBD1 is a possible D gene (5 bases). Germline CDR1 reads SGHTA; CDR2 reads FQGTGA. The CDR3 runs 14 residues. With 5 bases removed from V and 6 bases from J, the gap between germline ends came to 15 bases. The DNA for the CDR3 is TGTGCCAGCAGCCCTACTGGGGCGATGGATACGCAGTATTTT. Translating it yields CASSPTGAMDTQYF.

CDR3 region: CAWSVYLAGPTEKLFF. CDR3 nucleotides: TGTGCCTGGAGTGTTTACCTGGCAGGGCCAACGGAAAAACTGTTTTTT. The V gene is TRBV30, the J gene TRBJ1-4, with D possibly being TRBD1 (5 bases). The V end lost 0 bases, the J end lost 8 bases, and 19 bases lay between the germline ends. The CDR3 spans 16 residues. Per the germline V gene, CDR1 is GTSNPN and CDR2 is SVGIG (reference sequence).

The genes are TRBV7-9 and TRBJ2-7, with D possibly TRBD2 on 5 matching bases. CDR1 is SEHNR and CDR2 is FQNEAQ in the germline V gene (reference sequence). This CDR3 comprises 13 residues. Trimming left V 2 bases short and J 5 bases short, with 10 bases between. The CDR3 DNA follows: TGTGCCAGCAGCTTACCGGGAAGAGACGAGCAGTACTTC. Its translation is CASSLPGRDEQYF. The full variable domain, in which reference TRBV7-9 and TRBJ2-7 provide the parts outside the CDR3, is DTGVSQNPRHKITKRGQNVTFRCDPISEHNRLYWYRQTLGQGPEFLTYFQNEAQLEKSRLLSDRFSAERPKGSFSTLEIQRTEQGDSAMYLCASSLPGRDEQYFGPGTRLTVT.

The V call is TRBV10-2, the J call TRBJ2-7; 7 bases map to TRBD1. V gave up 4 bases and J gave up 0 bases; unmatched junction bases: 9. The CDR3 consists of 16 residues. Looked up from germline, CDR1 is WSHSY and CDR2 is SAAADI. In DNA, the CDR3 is TGCGCCAGCAGTGGCAAAGGACAGGCCTTCTCCTACGAGCAGTACTTC. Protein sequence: CASSGKGQAFSYEQYF.

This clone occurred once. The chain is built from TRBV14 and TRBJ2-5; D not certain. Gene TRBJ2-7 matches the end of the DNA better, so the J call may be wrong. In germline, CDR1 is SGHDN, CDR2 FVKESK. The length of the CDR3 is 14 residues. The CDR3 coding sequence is TGTGCCAGCAGCCATGGTGACTCAACCTACGAGCAGTACTTC. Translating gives CASSHGDSTYEQYF.